The 25 T cell receptor beta chains below all came from one sample that was sequenced in a study of T cells after yellow fever vaccination. One entry per CDR3 protein results from TCRdb running MiXCR on the 5' RACE reads. The table includes 300,000 or so distinct CDR3 sequences, about 8.3% detected once. The starting material was PBMCs, obtained roughly 47 days after the first yellow fever vaccination. Receptor source: a man aged 18 to 35 who received the YFV17D yellow fever vaccine.

In this sample, this clonotype turned up a few times. This sequence joins TRBV7-3 and TRBJ2-1; 11 nucleotides align to TRBD1. CDR3 length equals 15 residues. J lost 6 bases, V lost 3 bases, and 4 bases had no gene match. Germline lookup yields CDR1 SGHTA and CDR2 FQGTGA. CDR3 in amino acids: CASSFGQGAGNEQFF. CDR3 nucleotides: TGTGCCAGCAGCTTCGGACAGGGGGCCGGCAATGAGCAGTTCTTC.

The chain has TRBV6-2 or TRBV6-3 and TRBJ2-5; 8 nucleotides agree with TRBD2. J gave up 5 bases and V 4 bases, and 15 bases lay outside the gene matches. The CDR3 has 17 residues. Germline lookup yields CDR1 MNHEY and CDR2 SVGEGT. CDR3 coding DNA: TGTGCCAGCAGTTTCGGGTTTCATGGTGGACTAGCTGAGACCCAGTACTTC. Protein product: CASSFGFHGGLAETQYF.

This clonotype showed up many times. The V gene is TRBV14, the J gene TRBJ1-4; 10 bases are shared with TRBD1. The germline V gene has CDR1 SGHDN and CDR2 FVKESK. The CDR3 has 15 amino acids. Trimming at V came to 4 bases and at J to 4 bases, leaving 3 bases not matched to a gene. The CDR3 nucleotides are TGTGCCAGCAGCCGCTGGGACAGGGGTAATGAAAAACTGTTTTTT. This translates into CASSRWDRGNEKLFF.

This clonotype appeared a few times. This chain links TRBV5-1 with TRBJ2-6, with D perhaps TRBD1 (5 bases). The CDR3 spans 17 residues. The germline V gene encodes CDR1 SGHRS and CDR2 YFSETQ. V was trimmed by 2 bases and J by 1 base, leaving 13 bases between them. The CDR3 sequence is CASSFQGSPSGANVLTF. Here the CDR3 DNA reads TGCGCCAGCAGCTTCCAGGGATCCCCTTCTGGGGCCAACGTCCTGACTTTC.

The chain links TRBV7-6 to TRBJ2-5; D uncertain. V was pared by 2 bases and J by 2 bases, with 18 bases between. This CDR3 contains 17 residues. CDR1 and CDR2 (germline): SGHVS, FNYEAQ. The CDR3 DNA reads TGTGCCAGCAGCTTAAGCAGGCCCGGGTTGGGACAAGAGACCCAGTACTTC. Residues: CASSLSRPGLGQETQYF.

This sequence joins TRBV12-3 or TRBV12-4 and TRBJ2-3, with 8 bases fitting TRBD2. CDR3 length: 15 residues. J gave up 5 bases and V 6 bases, and 10 bases lay outside the gene matches. CDR3 nucleotide sequence: TGTGCCAGCAGCCGACGGGGGGGCATTATAGATACGCAGTATTTT. Amino acid sequence: CASSRRGGIIDTQYF.

This clonotype was seen repeatedly, ten times or more. This chain's CDR3 is CASSLDSGGADYGYTF. CDR3 DNA sequence: TGCGCCAGCAGCTTGGATTCAGGGGGCGCTGACTATGGCTACACCTTC. V gene TRBV5-1 combines with J gene TRBJ1-2; 8 bases line up with TRBD1. V lost 0 bases and J lost 3; bases outside the gene matches: 7. The CDR3 has 16 amino acids. The germline gives CDR1 SGHRS, CDR2 YFSETQ.

V is TRBV24-1 and J is TRBJ2-2; D may match TRBD1 or TRBD2 (7 bases each). V lost 4 bases and J 4 bases, leaving 15 bases between the germline ends. Germline V gene lookup returns CDR1 KGHDR and CDR2 SFDVKD. The CDR3 is 16 amino acids. The DNA for the CDR3 is TGTGCCACCAGTGACCCAGGGGGGGCCACCACCGGGGAGCTGTTTTTT. It codes for CATSDPGGATTGELFF.

This clonotype has ten or more counts. The chain carries TRBV12-3 or TRBV12-4 and TRBJ1-1; a weak D match, TRBD1 (5 bases). The CDR3 loop spans 12 amino acids. V was trimmed by 8 bases and J by 12 bases, leaving 19 bases between them. The CDR3 loop reads CASPMGQGRTFF. The DNA of the CDR3 is TGTGCCAGCCCTATGGGGCAGGGAAGGACTTTCTTT.

At least ten counts were recorded for this clonotype. The chain has TRBV11-1 and TRBJ2-7, with 9 bases matching TRBD1. After removal of 5 bases from V and 1 base from J, the junction contained 21 bases not matched to a gene. Germline CDR1 reads SGHAT; CDR2 reads FQDESV (reference sequence). The CDR3 is 20 amino acids. This CDR3 is CASSQTRELFGTGKSYEQYF. The CDR3 nucleotides read TGTGCCAGCAGCCAGACGCGGGAACTGTTTGGGACAGGGAAATCCTACGAGCAGTACTTC.

A few counts support this clonotype. The CDR3 bases are TGTGCCAGCAGTCTAGGATTCCAGCACGAGCAGTACTTC. This translates into CASSLGFQHEQYF. V gene TRBV5-6 combines with J gene TRBJ2-7; D is ambiguous. CDR3 size: 13 residues. Germline CDR1 SGHDT, CDR2 YYEEEE. Trimming pared 5 bases from V and 5 bases from J, leaving 14 bases between.

This clonotype was detected many times. J is TRBJ1-6 and V is TRBV12-3 or TRBV12-4; unclear D gene. The CDR3 spans 14 residues. Trimming took off 3 bases at V and 7 bases at J, with 10 bases between the two ends. Here the CDR3 reads CASSFSRANSPLHF. In DNA, the CDR3 is TGTGCCAGCAGTTTTTCGAGGGCCAATTCACCCCTCCACTTT.

This clonotype showed up many times. The V and J genes are TRBV27 and TRBJ2-5; 14 bases agree with TRBD2. V lost 6 bases, J lost 4 bases, and 4 bases stayed unmatched. Germline-derived CDR1 and CDR2 are MNHEY and SMNVEV (reference sequence). CDR3 length equals 15 residues. The CDR3 sequence is CASRRLAGGPETQYF. CDR3 DNA: TGTGCCAGCAGGCGACTAGCGGGGGGGCCAGAGACCCAGTACTTC.

This chain links TRBV7-2 with TRBJ2-7; D might be TRBD1 or TRBD2, each matching 5 bases. Trimming removed 0 bases from V and 12 bases from J, with 12 bases in between. In germline, CDR1 is SGHTA, CDR2 FQGNSA. The CDR3 contains 12 residues. In DNA form, the CDR3 reads TGTGCCAGCAGCTTAGCCCGCCGGGGACGGTACTTC. Its translation: CASSLARRGRYF.

This chain joins TRBV4-1 and TRBJ1-1; unclear D gene. CDR1 and CDR2 (germline): MGHRA, YSYEKL. This CDR3 has 14 residues. V dropped 3 bases and J dropped 4 bases, with 12 bases sitting between them. The CDR3 here is CASSQGSGSTEAFF. Written as DNA, the CDR3 is TGCGCCAGCAGCCAGGGATCGGGGAGCACTGAAGCTTTCTTT.

This clonotype was recorded a few times. This chain joins TRBV4-1 and TRBJ1-1; no clear D. V was pared by 2 bases and J by 1 base, with 8 bases between. The CDR3 totals 14 residues. Germline V gives CDR1 MGHRA, CDR2 YSYEKL. CDR3 protein: CASSQSPWNTEAFF. The CDR3 DNA reads as TGCGCCAGCAGCCAATCCCCTTGGAACACTGAAGCTTTCTTT.

The genes are TRBV6-1 and TRBJ1-5; D gene uncertain. Per the germline V gene, CDR1 is MNHNS and CDR2 is SASEGT. This CDR3 has 13 residues. Trimming stripped 6 bases from V and 0 bases from J, with 6 bases between. The CDR3 DNA reads TGTGCCAGCAGGATGTTTAGCAATCAGCCCCAGCATTTT. It codes for CASRMFSNQPQHF.

The table lists this clonotype with a few counts. The chain links TRBV5-1 to TRBJ2-5; 7 nucleotides align to TRBD1. V was clipped by 4 bases and J by 2 bases; unmatched bases: 11. CDR3 length: 16 amino acids. The germline gives CDR1 SGHRS, CDR2 YFSETQ. The CDR3 spells CASSPLGTVNQETQYF. The CDR3 DNA reads TGCGCCAGCAGCCCACTTGGGACAGTAAATCAAGAGACCCAGTACTTC.

This clonotype has just a few counts. V is TRBV9 and J is TRBJ1-3; the D gene is possibly TRBD1 (6 bases). CDR1 and CDR2 from the germline V gene are SGDLS and YYNGEE. This CDR3 region has 16 residues. V was cut by 3 bases and J by 1 base, with 14 bases left in between. The CDR3 protein is CASSAPYTGSGNTIYF. The CDR3, as DNA: TGTGCCAGCAGCGCGCCCTATACAGGGTCTGGAAACACCATATATTTT.

DNA for the CDR3: TGCGCCAGCAGCTTGGCCTCCAGCCGAGCCTTCTACGAGCAGTACTTC. Translated: CASSLASSRAFYEQYF. The chain uses TRBV5-1 and TRBJ2-7; D is ambiguous. The CDR3 totals 16 residues. The germline CDR1 and CDR2 sequences are SGHRS and YFSETQ. V lost 0 bases and J 3 bases, leaving 16 bases between the germline ends.

This clonotype was seen a few times. The CDR3 loop is CASSFRDRGDSPLHF. DNA of the CDR3: TGTGCCAGCAGTTTCCGGGACAGGGGAGACTCACCCCTCCACTTT. The chain employs TRBV6-2 or TRBV6-3 and TRBJ1-6; 10 bases are shared with TRBD1. The CDR3 runs 15 residues. Losses at the gene ends were 4 bases for V and 10 bases for J; bases not matched to a gene: 7. The germline gives CDR1 MNHEY, CDR2 SVGEGT.

The chain has TRBV5-4 and TRBJ2-4; maybe TRBD2 (6 bases). Deletions cut 4 bases from V and 3 bases from J, with 17 bases between. This CDR3 region has 16 residues. From germline, CDR1 is SGHNT and CDR2 YYREEE (reference sequence). The DNA for the CDR3 is TGTGCCAGCAGCATCGTCGGGGGAGGATACAAAAACATTCAGTACTTC. It translates to CASSIVGGGYKNIQYF.

This clonotype was detected only a few times. The rearrangement uses TRBV7-2 and TRBJ2-5, with 10 nucleotides matching TRBD1. The CDR3 sequence is 15 residues long. Germline V lookup: CDR1 SGHTA, CDR2 FQGNSA. Losses at the gene ends were 4 bases for V and 4 bases for J; bases not matched to a gene: 6. In nucleotides, the CDR3 is TGTGCCAGCAGCTGGACAGGGGACAGGGGAGAGACCCAGTACTTC. It codes for CASSWTGDRGETQYF.

The V and J genes are TRBV2 and TRBJ1-1; D not certain. The germline CDR1 and CDR2 sequences are SNHLY and FYNNEI. The CDR3 loop spans 13 amino acids. Trimming pared 3 bases from V and 2 bases from J, leaving 7 bases between. The CDR3 loop is CASSDGLNTEAFF. CDR3 DNA: TGTGCCAGCAGTGATGGTCTCAACACTGAAGCTTTCTTT.

This clonotype has at least ten counts. Here the CDR3 reads CASSYDYGYTF. In DNA form, the CDR3 reads TGTGCCAGCAGTTATGACTATGGCTACACCTTC. The rearrangement links TRBV12-3 or TRBV12-4 to TRBJ1-2; D not certain. The CDR3 sequence is 11 residues long. V gave up 4 bases and J gave up 3 bases, with 3 bases separating them.